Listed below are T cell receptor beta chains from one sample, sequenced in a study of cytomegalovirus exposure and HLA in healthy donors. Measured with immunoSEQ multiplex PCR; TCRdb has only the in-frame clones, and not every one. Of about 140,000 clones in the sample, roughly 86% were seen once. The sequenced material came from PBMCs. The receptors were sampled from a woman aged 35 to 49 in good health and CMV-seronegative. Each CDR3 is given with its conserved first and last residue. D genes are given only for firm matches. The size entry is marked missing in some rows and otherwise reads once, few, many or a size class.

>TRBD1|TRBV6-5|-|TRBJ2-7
TGTGCCAGCAGTTCCACCGGGACAGCCTACTACGAGCAGTACTTC
CASSSTGTAYYEQYF
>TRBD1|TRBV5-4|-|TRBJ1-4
TGTGCCAGCAGCCAACCAGGGGGAAAACTGTTTTTT
CASSQPGGKLFF
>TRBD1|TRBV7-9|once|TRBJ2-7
TGTGCCAGCAGCCCCCAGGGACAGGGGTCCTACGAGCAGTACTTC
CASSPQGQGSYEQYF
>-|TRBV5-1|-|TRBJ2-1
TGCGCCAGCAGCTTGGCGGTCCAAACCTACAATGAGCAGTTCTTC
CASSLAVQTYNEQFF
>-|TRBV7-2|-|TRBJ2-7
TGTGCCAGCAGCTTAGCGTGGTACGAGCAGTACTTC
CASSLAWYEQYF
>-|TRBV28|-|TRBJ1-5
TGTGCCAGCAGTTACGCACAGGGACAGCCCCAGCATTTT
CASSYAQGQPQHF
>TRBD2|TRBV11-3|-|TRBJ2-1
TGTGCCAGCAGCAAAACTAGCGGCGCCTACAATGAGCAGTTCTTC
CASSKTSGAYNEQFF
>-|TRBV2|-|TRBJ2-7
TGTGCCAGCAGCCTTGGGGCGTCGGGCTCCTACGAGCAGTACTTC
CASSLGASGSYEQYF
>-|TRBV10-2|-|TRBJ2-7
TGCGCCAGCAGGCTCGGGGGCTACGAGCAGTACTTC
CASRLGGYEQYF
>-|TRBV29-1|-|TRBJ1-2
TGCAGCGTTGAAAAGGGGTCGGTCGGTCGGGGCTACACCTTC
CSVEKGSVGRGYTF
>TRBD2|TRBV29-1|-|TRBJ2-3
TGCAGCGTGACTTCCGGGACTAGTGGCGCAGATACGCAGTATTTT
CSVTSGTSGADTQYF
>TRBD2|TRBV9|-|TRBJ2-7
TGTGCCAGCAGCGTAGGGAGGACTAGCGGGAGGGCCGTCGACGAGCAGTACTTC
CASSVGRTSGRAVDEQYF
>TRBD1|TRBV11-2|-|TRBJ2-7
TGTGCCAGCAGCCCGGGGACAGGTCCTTCCTACGAGCAGTACTTC
CASSPGTGPSYEQYF
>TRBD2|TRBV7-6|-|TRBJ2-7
TGTGCCAGCAGCCCAGCCCCTAGCGGGACCTACGAGCAGTACTTC
CASSPAPSGTYEQYF
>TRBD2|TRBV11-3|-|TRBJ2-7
TGTGCCAGCAGCTTAACTTGGGCGAGCGGGAGGGCCATCGAGCAGTACTTC
CASSLTWASGRAIEQYF
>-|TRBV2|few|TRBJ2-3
TGTGCCAGTCAGGGGACAGATACGCAGTATTTT
CASQGTDTQYF
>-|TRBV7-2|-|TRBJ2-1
TGTGTGAATAGCAGAAGGGGTGAGCAGTTCTTC
CVNSRRGEQFF
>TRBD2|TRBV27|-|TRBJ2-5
TGTGCCAGCAGGATGCTAGCGGGAGGGCCTCAAGAGACCCAGTACTTC
CASRMLAGGPQETQYF
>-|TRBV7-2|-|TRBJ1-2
TGTGCCAGCAGCTTAGCTCCGGCTAACTATGGCTACACCTTC
CASSLAPANYGYTF
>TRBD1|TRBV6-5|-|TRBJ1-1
TGTGCCAGCAGTTACGGAACAGGGGGGTACACTGAAGCTTTCTTT
CASSYGTGGYTEAFF
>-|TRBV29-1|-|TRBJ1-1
TGCAGCGTTTCTAGGGGTAACACTGAAGCTTTCTTT
CSVSRGNTEAFF
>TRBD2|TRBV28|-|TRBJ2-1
TGTGCCAGCAGTTTACTTGCTGGACTAGCGGGATACAATGAGCAGTTCTTC
CASSLLAGLAGYNEQFF
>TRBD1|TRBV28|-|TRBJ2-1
TGTGCCAGCAGTTTGGGACAGTACTACAATGAGCAGTTCTTC
CASSLGQYYNEQFF